The 11 T cell receptor beta chains below come from one sample, sequenced in a study of T-cell reconstitution after alpha-beta-depleted transplantation in children. A TCRbeta library incorporating unique molecular identifiers was prepared. MiXCR, applied by TCRdb to the PCR reads, yields one record per CDR3 protein. The sample records about 210,000 distinct CDR3 sequences, approximately 15% being singletons. The starting material was PBMCs, mostly from graft donor cells, obtained 360 days after TCRalphabeta/CD19-depleted stem cell transplant. These receptors were obtained from a male patient aged 2 to 10 who had a stem cell transplant for acute lymphoblastic leukemia, so the T cells may come from the graft donor.

This clonotype occurred a few times. V gene TRBV7-2 combines with J gene TRBJ2-2, with 13 bases aligning to TRBD2. Germline lookup yields CDR1 SGHTA and CDR2 FQGNSA. The CDR3 runs to 17 residues. Germline trimming cut 6 bases from V and 7 bases from J; bases unmatched to any gene: 11. CDR3 sequence reads: CASSPLAGGRFGGELFF. CDR3 bases: TGTGCCAGCAGTCCACTAGCGGGGGGGCGATTTGGCGGGGAGCTGTTTTTT.

This chain connects TRBV29-1 to TRBJ2-3; D might be TRBD1 (6 bases). This CDR3 comprises 15 residues. Germline-derived CDR1 and CDR2 are SQVTM and ANQGSEA. Trimming stripped 7 bases from V and 6 bases from J, with 23 bases between. CDR3 amino acids: CSAQYLFRGRDTQYF. DNA for the CDR3: TGCAGCGCCCAGTATTTGTTCAGGGGACGCGATACGCAGTATTTT.

The chain is built from TRBV7-2 and TRBJ1-3, with D perhaps matching TRBD1 (6 bases). Trimming took off 1 base at V and 3 bases at J, with 13 bases between the two ends. Germline V lookup: CDR1 SGHTA, CDR2 FQGNSA. The CDR3 loop spans 16 amino acids. This CDR3 reads CASSLVSGAGGNTIYF. The CDR3 DNA reads as TGTGCCAGCAGCTTAGTCTCGGGGGCGGGTGGAAACACCATATATTTT.

This clonotype came up many times. The gene calls are TRBV4-3 and TRBJ1-4, with 10 bases fitting TRBD1. The junction had 4 bases not matched to a gene; V was cut back by 5 bases and J by 7 bases. Per the germline V gene, CDR1 is LGHNA and CDR2 is YSLEER. The CDR3 contains 14 residues. The CDR3 is CASSLGQGREKLFF. The CDR3, as DNA: TGCGCCAGCAGCTTGGGACAGGGGCGTGAAAAACTGTTTTTT.

This clonotype was counted between two and nine times. The V call is TRBV9, the J call TRBJ2-5, with 9 bases identical to TRBD1. CDR1 and CDR2 (germline): SGDLS, YYNGEE. This CDR3 spans 16 amino acids. Trimming at V came to 1 base and at J to 5 bases, leaving 9 bases not matched to a gene. This CDR3 is CASSVWSGTGLETQYF. DNA for the CDR3: TGTGCCAGCAGCGTATGGTCAGGGACAGGGCTTGAGACCCAGTACTTC.

This clonotype has only a few counts. The gene calls are TRBV5-5 and TRBJ2-5, with 7 bases aligning to TRBD1. Looked up from germline, CDR1 is SGHKS and CDR2 is YYEKEE (reference sequence). Unmatched junction bases numbered 12, after V lost 0 bases and J lost 4 bases. This CDR3 has 17 residues. The CDR3 reads CASSLGAYDRVGETQYF. In nucleotides, the CDR3 is TGTGCCAGCAGCTTGGGGGCCTACGACAGGGTGGGAGAGACCCAGTACTTC.

The chain couples TRBV10-3 to TRBJ2-3; TRBD2 matches at 8 bases. The CDR3 has 13 amino acids. Per germline, CDR1 ENHRY and CDR2 SYGVKD. V lost 8 bases and J lost 5; bases outside the gene matches: 6. The CDR3 coding sequence is TGTGCCATCTCGGCGGGAGGCAGAGATACGCAGTATTTT. It codes for CAISAGGRDTQYF.

Only a few counts were recorded for this clonotype. V usage is TRBV7-2 and J usage is TRBJ1-3; 9 nucleotides align to TRBD1. CDR1 SGHTA and CDR2 FQGNSA come from the germline V gene. The V and J ends lost 8 bases and 0 bases, in that order; junction bases with no gene match: 5. This CDR3 is 15 amino acids long. CDR3 sequence: CASSTTGGSGNTIYF. The CDR3 DNA follows: TGTGCCAGCTCCACGACAGGGGGCTCTGGAAACACCATATATTTT.

This clonotype has at least ten counts. This chain connects TRBV29-1 to TRBJ2-7, with 7 bases that match TRBD1. The germline gives CDR1 SQVTM, CDR2 ANQGSEA. CDR3 length: 12 amino acids. With 3 bases clipped from V and 2 bases from J, the junction kept 1 base outside the gene matches. The CDR3 sequence is CSVETGTYEQYF. The DNA of the CDR3 is TGCAGCGTTGAGACAGGGACCTACGAGCAGTACTTC.

V usage is TRBV7-2 and J usage is TRBJ1-5; possible D gene TRBD1, 5 bases. Germline assignment: CDR1 SGHTA and CDR2 FQGNSA. CDR3 length: 17 amino acids. Trimming pared 1 base from V and 5 bases from J, leaving 18 bases between. CDR3 residues: CASSLVRSAGSDQPQHF. CDR3 nucleotides: TGTGCCAGCAGCTTAGTAAGGTCGGCAGGGAGTGATCAGCCCCAGCATTTT.

This clonotype appeared many times. The chain employs TRBV28 and TRBJ1-1; 9 bases are a match to TRBD1. The CDR3 extends over 14 amino acids. CDR1 is MDHEN, CDR2 SYDVKM, per germline. V shed 2 bases, J shed 4 bases, and the junction held 2 bases outside the gene matches. CDR3 protein: CASSLETGGTEAFF. The DNA of the CDR3 is TGTGCCAGCAGTTTAGAGACAGGGGGCACTGAAGCTTTCTTT.